The sequence of this T cell receptor (beta chain) was determined in a study of blood T cells in healthy people across ages. This CDR3 has 16 residues. Germline CDR1 reads LGHNA; CDR2 reads YNFKEQ. The trim removed 0 bases at V and 4 bases at J, leaving 3 bases unmatched. In regard to this clonotype: Its antigen is not known.

The use of a sample-barcoded 5' primer and a J-beta primer mix characterized a second PCR of roughly 6 to 11 cycles. With 12 random nucleotides, a template-switch adaptor tagged each individual cDNA molecule. Individual samples furnished no less than 3 million CDR3-containing paired-end reads apiece. TCRdb fed the 5' RACE reads into MiXCR, producing one record per CDR3 protein. Here the sample spans around 990,000 distinct CDR3 sequences, 35% to 40% being singletons. Broader study findings: Both naive CD4+ cell counts and diversity were greater in long-lived donors than in aged donors.

This clonotype was sampled from a man aged 18-30 years in good health. The source material was blood. This chain links TRBV4-2 with TRBJ2-1, with TRBD2 matching over 10 bases. The CDR3 DNA is TGTGCCAGCAGCCAAGAACCAGCGGGGGGGTACAATGAGCAGTTCTTC. This encodes CASSQEPAGGYNEQFF.